A single sample gave rise to the 30 T cell receptor beta chains below, sequenced in a study of blood T cell repertoires in COVID-19. Assay used: immunoSEQ multiplex PCR; TCRdb lists only in-frame clones, some missing. The sample comprises fewer than 250,000 clones, about 88% of which are singletons, and less than 2% rests with the top ten. The sequencing sample was made of peripheral blood. All receptors come from a man between 65 and 79 years old with acute or convalescent COVID-19.

The count of this clone is one. This rearrangement joins TRBV9 to TRBJ1-2; possibly TRBD1 for D (5 bases). The length of the CDR3 is 13 residues. Germline CDR1 SGDLS, CDR2 YYNGEE. V shed 0 bases and J shed 6 bases, with 9 bases lying between them. Here the CDR3 DNA reads TGTGCCAGCAGCGTAGGCAGGGCGGATGGCTACACCTTC. Its protein is CASSVGRADGYTF.

The chain couples TRBV6-6 to TRBJ1-1; 9 bases map to TRBD1. V lost 2 bases and J lost 4; bases outside the gene matches: 8. Germline CDR1 MNHNY, CDR2 SVGAGI (reference sequence). The CDR3 loop spans 16 amino acids. Here the CDR3 reads CASSYGGTGGRTEAFF. The CDR3 region has the DNA TGTGCCAGCAGTTACGGGGGAACAGGGGGCCGCACTGAAGCTTTCTTT.

This clone turned up a few times. The genes are TRBV6-6 and TRBJ1-6; maybe TRBD1 (5 bases). CDR1 and CDR2 from the germline V gene are MNHNY and SVGAGI (reference sequence). This CDR3 contains 13 residues. V was cut by 6 bases and J by 5 bases, with 8 bases left in between. CDR3 sequence (DNA): TGTGCCAGCAGATTGACAGATAATTCACCCCTCCACTTT. Its translation: CASRLTDNSPLHF.

This chain connects TRBV6-5 to TRBJ2-3; D not resolved. Trimming removed 5 bases from V and 2 bases from J, with 8 bases in between. Germline CDR1 reads MNHEY; CDR2 reads SVGAGI. CDR3 length: 13 residues. CDR3 nucleotides: TGTGCCAGCAGTCTACCGAACACAGATACGCAGTATTTT. This gives the protein CASSLPNTDTQYF.

This clone came up once. This chain uses TRBV6-6 with TRBJ2-1, with TRBD2 identical over 8 bases. This CDR3 spans 15 amino acids. The J segment lost 2 bases and the V segment lost 2 bases, leaving 2 bases of the junction unmatched. CDR1 and CDR2 from the germline V gene are MNHNY and SVGAGI (reference sequence). The chain's CDR3 is CASSYEGLAYNEQFF. The DNA of the CDR3 is TGTGCCAGCAGTTACGAGGGACTAGCCTACAATGAGCAGTTCTTC.

V gene TRBV29-1 combines with J gene TRBJ2-7; TRBD1 matches at 7 bases. The ends lost 5 bases at V and 2 bases at J; junction bases unmatched: 12. The length of the CDR3 is 15 residues. Germline V lookup: CDR1 SQVTM, CDR2 ANQGSEA. As DNA, the CDR3 is TGCAGCGTTACCCCTCGGACAGGCGAGCCCTACGAGCAGTACTTC. This translates into CSVTPRTGEPYEQYF.

The CDR3 sequence is CASSRTGLSTEAFF. CDR3 nucleotides: TGTGCCAGCAGCCGAACAGGGTTAAGCACTGAAGCTTTCTTT. The rearrangement links TRBV5-4 to TRBJ1-1; TRBD1 is a possible D gene (6 bases). CDR1 and CDR2 from the germline V gene are SGHNT and YYREEE (reference sequence). The V end was cut by 4 bases, the J end by 4 bases, with 14 bases between. CDR3 size: 14 residues.

The table lists this clone with a few counts. This chain uses TRBV6-6 with TRBJ2-7; TRBD1 aligns across 7 bases. CDR1 MNHNY and CDR2 SVGAGI come from the germline V gene (reference sequence). The V gene end was trimmed by 6 bases and the J gene end by 1 base; junction bases not matched to a gene: 6. The CDR3 has 14 residues. The CDR3 is CASRSTGLSYEQYF. The CDR3 DNA reads as TGTGCCAGCAGATCGACAGGGCTTTCCTACGAGCAGTACTTC.

The chain is built from TRBV29-1 and TRBJ2-7, with 7 bases aligning to TRBD2. V lost 1 base, J lost 7 bases, and 10 bases stayed unmatched. The CDR3 runs to 14 residues. Germline V lookup: CDR1 SQVTM, CDR2 ANQGSEA. CDR3 amino acids: CSVEGLAGAEEQYF. The CDR3 DNA reads TGCAGCGTTGAAGGTCTGGCGGGAGCGGAAGAGCAGTACTTC.

This chain uses TRBV15 with TRBJ1-5; 11 bases match TRBD1. V lost 8 bases, J lost 2 bases, and 8 bases stayed unmatched. The CDR3 spans 16 residues. The germline CDR1 and CDR2 sequences are LNHNV and YYDKDF (reference sequence). The DNA of the CDR3 is TGTGCCACCGGGACAGGGGGAAGTATTGGCAATCAGCCCCAGCATTTT. Translating it yields CATGTGGSIGNQPQHF. Based on the CDR3 plus reference TRBV15 and TRBJ1-5, the full variable domain is DAMVIQNPRYQVTQFGKPVTLSCSQTLNHNVMYWYQQKSSQAPKLLFHYYDKDFNNEADTPDNFQSRRPNTSFCFLDIRSPGLGDTAMYLCATGTGGSIGNQPQHFGDGTRLSIL.

The chain carries TRBV13 and TRBJ1-5; D perhaps matches TRBD1 (5 bases). The ends were cut back, 4 bases at V and 5 bases at J, with 12 bases in the middle. CDR1 is PRHDT and CDR2 is FYEKMQ in the germline V gene (reference sequence). CDR3 length: 14 residues. The CDR3 DNA follows: TGTGCCAGCAGCTCCAGGGCAGGGCATCAGCCCCAGCATTTT. Translated: CASSSRAGHQPQHF.

V and J are TRBV5-1 and TRBJ1-6, with a tentative D call TRBD1 (5 bases). CDR3 length: 14 residues. V lost 3 bases and J 7 bases, leaving 11 bases between the germline ends. Germline values: CDR1 SGHRS, CDR2 YFSETQ. DNA of the CDR3: TGCGCCAGCAGCTCAAGGGGTCTAAATTCACCCCTCCACTTT. This sequence encodes CASSSRGLNSPLHF.

Comment on this clone: Other DNA sequences in this specimen translate into the identical CDR3. The genes are TRBV6-6 and TRBJ1-1; D remains ambiguous. Germline loops: CDR1 MNHNY, CDR2 SVGAGI (reference sequence). Trimming took off 6 bases at V and 3 bases at J, with 11 bases between the two ends. The CDR3 sequence is 13 residues long. The CDR3 loop reads CASSLSGDTEAFF. In DNA form, the CDR3 reads TGTGCCAGCAGCCTTAGCGGAGACACTGAAGCTTTCTTT.

The J gene is TRBJ2-3, the V gene TRBV5-1, with D tentatively TRBD1 (6 bases). V lost 0 bases, J lost 2 bases, and 10 bases lay in between. The length of the CDR3 is 15 residues. Germline values: CDR1 SGHRS, CDR2 YFSETQ. CDR3 in DNA: TGCGCCAGCAGCTTGGATCGACAGGCCACAGATACGCAGTATTTT. This codes for CASSLDRQATDTQYF.

The chain recombines TRBV7-9 with TRBJ1-1; D is ambiguous. The CDR3 has 13 amino acids. CDR1 and CDR2 from the germline V gene are SEHNR and FQNEAQ (reference sequence). Deletions cut 3 bases from V and 8 bases from J, with 13 bases between. In DNA, the CDR3 is TGTGCCAGCAGCTTTGCGGTTATCGGGGAAGCTTTCTTT. It codes for CASSFAVIGEAFF.

A single count supports this clone. V usage is TRBV19 and J usage is TRBJ2-5; 8 bases are a match to TRBD1. J lost 2 bases, V lost 4 bases, and 6 bases had no gene match. Germline CDR1 reads LNHDA; CDR2 reads SQIVND (reference sequence). The CDR3 loop spans 15 amino acids. The CDR3 sequence: CASSTRTGWQETQYF. CDR3 coding DNA: TGTGCCAGTAGTACCAGGACAGGGTGGCAAGAGACCCAGTACTTC.

The chain couples TRBV7-2 to TRBJ1-6; D unresolved. Trimming left V 3 bases short and J 6 bases short, with 12 bases between. Germline CDR1 reads SGHTA; CDR2 reads FQGNSA. The CDR3 runs to 15 residues. This chain's CDR3 is CASSFSGILNSPLHF. CDR3 DNA sequence: TGTGCCAGCAGCTTCTCGGGGATACTTAATTCACCCCTCCACTTT.

V is TRBV5-4 and J is TRBJ1-1; 7 bases align to TRBD1. Germline assignment: CDR1 SGHNT and CDR2 YYREEE (reference sequence). The CDR3 totals 15 residues. The ends lost 1 base at V and 6 bases at J; junction bases unmatched: 9. This CDR3 reads CASSLPTTGEAEAFF. Written as DNA, the CDR3 is TGTGCCAGCAGCTTGCCCACAACAGGGGAGGCTGAAGCTTTCTTT.

V usage is TRBV30 and J usage is TRBJ2-2; D remains unclear. Trimming stripped 0 bases from V and 2 bases from J, with 7 bases between. Germline V gives CDR1 GTSNPN, CDR2 SVGIG (reference sequence). The CDR3 has 14 amino acids. CDR3 nucleotide sequence: TGTGCCTGGAGTGTAAACTTCAACACCGGGGAGCTGTTTTTT. Translated, it gives CAWSVNFNTGELFF.

This clone turned up a few times. The rearrangement links TRBV27 to TRBJ1-2, with 7 bases matching TRBD1. Germline-derived CDR1 and CDR2 are MNHEY and SMNVEV (reference sequence). The CDR3 covers 11 residues. After removal of 7 bases from V and 4 bases from J, the junction contained 0 bases not matched to a gene. The CDR3 DNA reads TGTGCCAGCAAGGGGGCCTATGGCTACACCTTC. It specifies CASKGAYGYTF.

The chain joins TRBV10-3 to TRBJ2-7, with D perhaps matching TRBD2 (6 bases). Per germline, CDR1 ENHRY and CDR2 SYGVKD. The CDR3 runs 12 residues. The germline V and J ends were trimmed by 2 bases and 4 bases, with 6 bases remaining between them. CDR3 in amino acids: CAISEREYEQYF. The CDR3 nucleotides read TGTGCCATCAGTGAGCGGGAGTACGAGCAGTACTTC.

The rearrangement uses TRBV6-5 and TRBJ1-5; D is perhaps TRBD1 (6 bases). Germline CDR1 reads MNHEY; CDR2 reads SVGAGI. Between the trimmed V and J ends, which lost 8 bases and 1 base, there was a span of 12 bases. The CDR3 totals 14 residues. The DNA of the CDR3 is TGTGCCAGCTCCGGGGGGGGCAGCAATCAGCCCCAGCATTTT. Amino acid sequence: CASSGGGSNQPQHF.

The J gene is TRBJ2-2, the V gene TRBV28; 11 positions agree with TRBD1. J lost 6 bases, V lost 5 bases, and 8 bases had no gene match. CDR3 length equals 16 residues. Germline CDR1 and CDR2: MDHEN and SYDVKM. CDR3 sequence (DNA): TGTGCCAGCAGTCCGGGACAGGGGGGAAGGGCCGGGGAGCTGTTTTTT. This gives the protein CASSPGQGGRAGELFF.

This clone was counted a few times. The rearrangement links TRBV3-1 (or the pseudogene TRBV3-2) to TRBJ1-6; TRBD1 agrees at 7 bases. V shed 2 bases and J 11 bases; nucleotides not matched to a gene: 3. This CDR3 is built from 13 residues. Germline assignment: CDR1 LGHDT and CDR2 YNNKEL (reference sequence). The CDR3 sequence: CASSQNRGTPLHF. The CDR3 DNA reads as TGTGCCAGCAGCCAAAACAGGGGTACACCCCTCCACTTT.

This chain uses TRBV4-1 with TRBJ1-4; TRBD1 aligns across 8 bases. Germline V CDR1 and CDR2: MGHRA, YSYEKL. The CDR3 totals 16 residues. V dropped 3 bases and J dropped 4; count of bases not matched to a gene: 7. The CDR3 DNA sequence: TGCGCCAGCAGCCAGGCCCACAGGGGGAATAATGAAAAACTGTTTTTT. This gives the protein CASSQAHRGNNEKLFF.

This chain connects TRBV4-1 to TRBJ2-3; 7 positions match TRBD1. The CDR3 extends over 15 amino acids. After removal of 4 bases from V and 4 bases from J, the junction contained 8 bases not matched to a gene. From germline, CDR1 is MGHRA and CDR2 YSYEKL. The CDR3 sequence: CASSLGDSYSDTQYF. As DNA, the CDR3 is TGCGCCAGCAGCCTAGGGGACAGTTACTCAGATACGCAGTATTTT.

The chain recombines TRBV12-3 or TRBV12-4 with TRBJ1-2; no clear D gene. The CDR3 totals 12 residues. Trimming pared 3 bases from V and 7 bases from J, leaving 9 bases between. The CDR3 nucleotides are TGTGCCAGCAGTTTGTGGGGAGGTGGCTACACCTTC. The encoded protein is CASSLWGGGYTF.

In its sample, this clone was seen a few times. This sequence joins TRBV12-5 and TRBJ1-5; 8 positions match TRBD1. V trimming: 6 bases; J trimming: 6 bases; junction bases outside the gene matches: 10. The germline V gene encodes CDR1 LGHNT and CDR2 FRNRAP. The CDR3 extends over 15 amino acids. CDR3 bases: TGTGCTAGTGGCAGAACTGACAGGGGACGTCAGCCCCAGCATTTT. Protein sequence: CASGRTDRGRQPQHF.

J is TRBJ2-7 and V is TRBV19, with TRBD2 matching 11 bases. The trim removed 3 bases at V and 2 bases at J, leaving 18 bases unmatched. The CDR3 has 20 residues. Germline assignment: CDR1 LNHDA and CDR2 SQIVND (reference sequence). Here the CDR3 reads CASSIGGVLAGGHFTYEQYF. The CDR3 DNA reads as TGTGCCAGTAGTATTGGGGGGGTGCTAGCGGGAGGCCATTTTACCTACGAGCAGTACTTC. The full variable domain, completed using reference TRBV19 and TRBJ2-7, is DGGITQSPKYLFRKEGQNVTLSCEQNLNHDAMYWYRQDPGQGLRLIYYSQIVNDFQKGDIAEGYSVSREKKESFPLTVTSAQKNPTAFYLCASSIGGVLAGGHFTYEQYFGPGTRLTVT.

Here the CDR3 reads CASSWTGRGEQYF. The CDR3 DNA reads as TGTGCCAGCAGTTGGACGGGCCGGGGAGAGCAGTACTTC. This chain joins TRBV2 and TRBJ2-7; the D gene is possibly TRBD2 (5 bases). Between the trimmed V and J ends, which lost 5 bases and 7 bases, there was a span of 15 bases. The germline CDR1 and CDR2 sequences are SNHLY and FYNNEI. The CDR3 totals 13 residues.